These 28 T cell receptor beta chains were all obtained from the same sample, sequenced in a study of early T cells in non-severe SARS-CoV-2 infection. TCRdb ran MiXCR on the 5' RACE reads and lists one entry per CDR3 protein. The sample has approximately 69,000 distinct CDR3 sequences; under 15% are singletons. Material: whole blood, obtained at baseline. The receptors here all came from an adult who was a healthcare worker with PCR-confirmed SARS-CoV-2 infection or an uninfected control (not recorded which).

The chain recombines TRBV2 with TRBJ2-1; D might be TRBD1 (6 bases). This CDR3 is 13 amino acids long. From germline, CDR1 is SNHLY and CDR2 FYNNEI. Trimming took 6 bases from V and 10 from J, leaving 16 bases between them. The CDR3 sequence is CASSTTGISEQFF. In nucleotides, the CDR3 is TGTGCCAGCAGCACAACAGGGATATCGGAGCAGTTCTTC.

In this sample, this clonotype turned up many times. The chain employs TRBV10-2 and TRBJ1-6; 9 bases agree with TRBD1. There are 15 residues in the CDR3. Germline-derived CDR1 and CDR2 are WSHSY and SAAADI. The J segment lost 7 bases and the V segment lost 6 bases, leaving 7 bases of the junction unmatched. The CDR3 region is CASSATGTGNSPLHF. DNA for the CDR3: TGCGCCAGCAGCGCGACCGGGACAGGGAATTCACCCCTCCACTTT.

This clonotype came up a few times. The chain is built from TRBV29-1 and TRBJ2-1, with a possible D match to TRBD1 (5 bases). Germline CDR1 is SQVTM and CDR2 is ANQGSEA. CDR3 length equals 10 residues. V was clipped by 6 bases and J by 10 bases, with 10 bases between them. The DNA for the CDR3 is TGCAGCGTGGGTCAGGGAGAGCAGTTCTTC. Residues: CSVGQGEQFF.

This clonotype came up a few times. This rearrangement joins TRBV20-1 to TRBJ2-7; 7 nucleotides agree with TRBD2. The CDR3 consists of 12 residues. In germline, CDR1 is DFQATT, CDR2 SNEGSKA (reference sequence). With 3 bases clipped from V and 4 bases from J, the junction kept 3 bases outside the gene matches. The CDR3 loop is CSARWGGYEQYF. Written as DNA, the CDR3 is TGCAGTGCTAGGTGGGGGGGTTACGAGCAGTACTTC.

This clonotype was counted once. A much bigger clone sits one base away, suggesting this may be a read error. The chain recombines TRBV4-1 with TRBJ2-5; the D is unclear. The CDR3 has 15 amino acids. Germline V CDR1 and CDR2: MGHRA, YSYEKL. CDR3 nucleotides: TGCGCCAGCAGCCAAGATCCAGGAATCCAAGACACCCAGTACTTC. It codes for CASSQDPGIQDTQYF.

This clonotype was recorded a few times. V is TRBV20-1 and J is TRBJ2-1; tentatively, D is TRBD1 or TRBD2 (6 bases each). V lost 0 bases to trimming and J lost 9 bases, with 21 bases between them. CDR3 size: 16 residues. Germline-derived CDR1 and CDR2 are DFQATT and SNEGSKA (reference sequence). This CDR3 reads CSARDRGRFSFSEQFF. The CDR3 DNA reads TGCAGTGCTAGAGATCGGGGGCGTTTCTCGTTTTCTGAGCAGTTCTTC.

This clonotype has a count of ten or more. The chain links TRBV10-2 to TRBJ2-1; D is ambiguous. Germline V lookup: CDR1 WSHSY, CDR2 SAAADI. V shed 2 bases and J shed 9 bases, with 8 bases lying between them. The CDR3 runs to 12 residues. CDR3 nucleotide sequence: TGCGCCAGCAGTGAGAGTGTCGGTGAGCAGTTCTTC. Translation: CASSESVGEQFF.

This clonotype was counted only a few times. This chain joins TRBV2 and TRBJ1-6, with 7 positions matching TRBD1. CDR3 length: 17 residues. The V gene's germline CDR1 is SNHLY and CDR2 FYNNEI. J was trimmed by 2 bases and V by 7 bases; bases with no gene match: 11. CDR3 nucleotide sequence: TGTGCCAGCACGAGTGAACAGGGGATCACCTATAATTCACCCCTCCACTTT. Amino acid sequence: CASTSEQGITYNSPLHF.

The chain employs TRBV10-3 and TRBJ2-2, with 12 nucleotides matching TRBD2. CDR1 and CDR2 (germline): ENHRY, SYGVKD. V was clipped by 2 bases and J by 6 bases; unmatched bases: 7. The CDR3 has 17 residues. CDR3 bases: TGTGCCATCAGTGAGGGCCCTAGCGGGGGGGCCGCCGGGGAGCTGTTTTTT. The encoded protein is CAISEGPSGGAAGELFF.

Only a few counts were recorded for this clonotype. The chain combines TRBV6-1 with TRBJ2-5, with 10 bases fitting TRBD2. The ends lost 0 bases at V and 5 bases at J; junction bases unmatched: 6. CDR1 and CDR2 from the germline V gene are MNHNS and SASEGT. This CDR3 spans 16 amino acids. CDR3 nucleotide sequence: TGTGCCAGCAGTGAAGCGAGCGGGGGGGCCCGGGAGACCCAGTACTTC. The encoded protein is CASSEASGGARETQYF.

This clonotype turned up a few times. The J gene is TRBJ2-1, the V gene TRBV2; 14 nucleotides match TRBD2. Per the germline V gene, CDR1 is SNHLY and CDR2 is FYNNEI. V shed 8 bases, J shed 6 bases, and the junction held 9 bases outside the gene matches. CDR3 length equals 16 residues. The chain's CDR3 is CASLGLAGAGVNEQFF. DNA for the CDR3: TGTGCCAGCCTGGGACTAGCGGGGGCGGGCGTCAATGAGCAGTTCTTC.

This clonotype occurred a few times. The chain joins TRBV5-1 to TRBJ1-4; no definite D call. V gave up 4 bases and J gave up 3 bases, with 16 bases separating them. Germline V gene lookup returns CDR1 SGHRS and CDR2 YFSETQ. The CDR3 spans 16 residues. CDR3 DNA sequence: TGCGCCAGCAGCCCTTTTGGCAGCTCGTCTAATGAAAAACTGTTTTTT. It codes for CASSPFGSSSNEKLFF.

This clonotype was seen a single time. The chain recombines TRBV7-8 with TRBJ2-3; D unclear. Deletions cut 3 bases from V and 0 bases from J, with 7 bases between. Germline CDR1 is SGHVS and CDR2 is FQNEAQ. This CDR3 contains 14 residues. DNA for the CDR3: TGTGCCAGCAGCTTGCACACTAGCACAGATACGCAGTATTTT. Protein: CASSLHTSTDTQYF.

There are many counts of this clonotype. This sequence joins TRBV5-5 and TRBJ2-1; 9 bases fit TRBD2. The ends lost 4 bases at V and 7 bases at J; junction bases unmatched: 15. CDR3 length equals 17 residues. Germline V gene lookup returns CDR1 SGHKS and CDR2 YYEKEE (reference sequence). The CDR3 reads CASSAFLGSSGTNEQFF. The CDR3 bases are TGTGCCAGCAGCGCGTTCCTGGGGTCTAGCGGGACAAATGAGCAGTTCTTC.

This clonotype was recorded a few times. This chain uses TRBV7-9 with TRBJ1-3; no firm D call. V gave up 1 base and J gave up 0 bases, with 10 bases separating them. CDR3 size: 16 residues. CDR1 and CDR2 (germline): SEHNR, FQNEAQ (reference sequence). The CDR3 sequence is CASSLGASNSGNTIYF. CDR3 coding DNA: TGTGCCAGCAGCTTAGGGGCTTCAAACTCTGGAAACACCATATATTTT.

The sample holds a few counts of this clonotype. This chain links TRBV13 with TRBJ2-3; a possible D gene is TRBD2 (6 bases). Trimming took off 0 bases at V and 4 bases at J, with 14 bases between the two ends. Per the germline V gene, CDR1 is PRHDT and CDR2 is FYEKMQ (reference sequence). The CDR3 runs 16 residues. The CDR3 is CASSLGRRTTPDTQYF. The CDR3 DNA sequence: TGTGCCAGCAGCTTAGGCCGGAGGACTACTCCAGATACGCAGTATTTT.

In its sample, this clonotype was seen many times. The chain combines TRBV18 with TRBJ1-1; D is ambiguous. The V gene lost 2 bases and the J gene lost 5 bases, with 3 bases spanning the gap. Germline assignment: CDR1 KGHSH and CDR2 LQKENI. The CDR3 is 11 residues long. DNA of the CDR3: TGTGCCAGCTCACCAGGAACTGAAGCTTTCTTT. Protein product: CASSPGTEAFF.

This clonotype was observed at least ten times. The gene calls are TRBV6-6 and TRBJ2-5; 10 nucleotides line up with TRBD2. The CDR3 runs to 15 residues. J gave up 5 bases and V 6 bases, and 9 bases lay outside the gene matches. Germline-derived CDR1 and CDR2 are MNHNY and SVGAGI (reference sequence). Here the CDR3 DNA reads TGTGCCAGCAGCCACCCCACTAGCGGGGTGGAGACCCAGTACTTC. It is translated as CASSHPTSGVETQYF.

This clonotype came up many times. This chain links TRBV28 with TRBJ1-5, with TRBD1 matching over 11 bases. V lost 8 bases and J lost 5; bases outside the gene matches: 5. The CDR3 is made up of 14 amino acids. Looked up from germline, CDR1 is MDHEN and CDR2 is SYDVKM. The CDR3 loop reads CASGTGGGDQPQHF. CDR3 coding DNA: TGTGCCAGCGGGACAGGGGGAGGAGATCAGCCCCAGCATTTT. The variable domain in full, completed from reference TRBV28 and TRBJ1-5, reads DVKVTQSSRYLVKRTGEKVFLECVQDMDHENMFWYRQDPGLGLRLIYFSYDVKMKEKGDIPEGYSVSREKKERFSLILESASTNQTSMYLCASGTGGGDQPQHFGDGTRLSIL.

This clonotype was counted a few times. The chain carries TRBV28 and TRBJ2-7; 7 positions agree with TRBD1. The V gene's germline CDR1 is MDHEN and CDR2 SYDVKM. The CDR3 is made up of 15 amino acids. J lost 3 bases, V lost 6 bases, and 11 bases had no gene match. In nucleotides, the CDR3 is TGTGCCAGCAGCCATACTCGGGACAGATACTACGAGCAGTACTTC. Translated: CASSHTRDRYYEQYF.

The chain links TRBV27 to TRBJ2-5; D uncertain. The CDR3 contains 13 residues. Trimming stripped 8 bases from V and 5 bases from J, with 15 bases between. Germline CDR1 and CDR2: MNHEY and SMNVEV (reference sequence). Here the CDR3 reads CASRWAGRETQYF. CDR3 bases: TGTGCCAGCCGTTGGGCAGGCAGGGAGACCCAGTACTTC.

At least ten counts were recorded for this clonotype. This sequence joins TRBV7-8 and TRBJ2-7, with 8 bases fitting TRBD2. Germline CDR1 reads SGHVS; CDR2 reads FQNEAQ. V dropped 0 bases and J dropped 4; count of bases not matched to a gene: 5. This CDR3 is built from 15 residues. The CDR3 coding sequence is TGTGCCAGCAGCTTAGCGCTAAGCGGGGGTTACGAGCAGTACTTC. This codes for CASSLALSGGYEQYF.

This clonotype was counted at least ten times. The chain links TRBV24-1 to TRBJ2-1; 7 bases match TRBD2. Germline trimming cut 6 bases from V and 9 bases from J; bases unmatched to any gene: 7. This CDR3 is 13 amino acids long. Per the germline V gene, CDR1 is KGHDR and CDR2 is SFDVKD. Here the CDR3 DNA reads TGTGCCACCAGTCTGGGGGGGGTTGGTGAGCAGTTCTTC. As protein: CATSLGGVGEQFF.

CDR3 bases: TGCGCCAGCAGCTTGACGGACCCTTCCTACGAGCAGTACTTC. This translates into CASSLTDPSYEQYF. The chain combines TRBV5-1 with TRBJ2-7; D uncertain. CDR1 SGHRS and CDR2 YFSETQ come from the germline V gene. V lost 1 base and J lost 1, with 9 bases in between. This CDR3 contains 14 residues.

The CDR3 DNA is TGTGCCAGCAGTTTCCCCGATCGGCATAAAACCCGACTAGCCCCTAGCACAGATACGCAGTATTTT. The encoded protein is CASSFPDRHKTRLAPSTDTQYF. The V call is TRBV27, the J call TRBJ2-3; TRBD2 agrees at 7 bases. V lost 3 bases and J lost 0; bases outside the gene matches: 24. Germline CDR1 is MNHEY and CDR2 is SMNVEV (reference sequence). This CDR3 is 22 amino acids long.

This clonotype has more than one count but fewer than ten. The rearrangement joins TRBV3-1 to TRBJ1-6; D unclear. V was trimmed by 1 base and J by 13 bases, leaving 11 bases between them. CDR1 and CDR2 (germline): LGHDT, YNNKEL (reference sequence). The CDR3 spans 13 residues. CDR3 in amino acids: CASSQGGGNPLHF. CDR3 bases: TGTGCCAGCAGCCAAGGAGGCGGAAACCCCCTCCACTTT.

This clonotype occurred a few times. The V and J genes are TRBV7-9 and TRBJ1-1, with D unclear. Trimming left V 5 bases short and J 3 bases short, with 22 bases between. Looked up from germline, CDR1 is SEHNR and CDR2 is FQNEAQ (reference sequence). The CDR3 runs to 17 residues. The CDR3 loop is CASSKRNLRARYTEAFF. The CDR3 DNA is TGTGCCAGCAGCAAGCGCAACCTTAGAGCACGATACACTGAAGCTTTCTTT.

This clonotype has only a few counts. V gene TRBV20-1 combines with J gene TRBJ2-5, with D perhaps matching TRBD2 (5 bases). CDR1 is DFQATT, CDR2 SNEGSKA, per germline (reference sequence). The CDR3 has 11 residues. V was pared by 7 bases and J by 5 bases, with 11 bases between. CDR3 DNA: TGCAGTGGAGCGGAGGCGGAGACCCAGTACTTC. Protein sequence: CSGAEAETQYF.